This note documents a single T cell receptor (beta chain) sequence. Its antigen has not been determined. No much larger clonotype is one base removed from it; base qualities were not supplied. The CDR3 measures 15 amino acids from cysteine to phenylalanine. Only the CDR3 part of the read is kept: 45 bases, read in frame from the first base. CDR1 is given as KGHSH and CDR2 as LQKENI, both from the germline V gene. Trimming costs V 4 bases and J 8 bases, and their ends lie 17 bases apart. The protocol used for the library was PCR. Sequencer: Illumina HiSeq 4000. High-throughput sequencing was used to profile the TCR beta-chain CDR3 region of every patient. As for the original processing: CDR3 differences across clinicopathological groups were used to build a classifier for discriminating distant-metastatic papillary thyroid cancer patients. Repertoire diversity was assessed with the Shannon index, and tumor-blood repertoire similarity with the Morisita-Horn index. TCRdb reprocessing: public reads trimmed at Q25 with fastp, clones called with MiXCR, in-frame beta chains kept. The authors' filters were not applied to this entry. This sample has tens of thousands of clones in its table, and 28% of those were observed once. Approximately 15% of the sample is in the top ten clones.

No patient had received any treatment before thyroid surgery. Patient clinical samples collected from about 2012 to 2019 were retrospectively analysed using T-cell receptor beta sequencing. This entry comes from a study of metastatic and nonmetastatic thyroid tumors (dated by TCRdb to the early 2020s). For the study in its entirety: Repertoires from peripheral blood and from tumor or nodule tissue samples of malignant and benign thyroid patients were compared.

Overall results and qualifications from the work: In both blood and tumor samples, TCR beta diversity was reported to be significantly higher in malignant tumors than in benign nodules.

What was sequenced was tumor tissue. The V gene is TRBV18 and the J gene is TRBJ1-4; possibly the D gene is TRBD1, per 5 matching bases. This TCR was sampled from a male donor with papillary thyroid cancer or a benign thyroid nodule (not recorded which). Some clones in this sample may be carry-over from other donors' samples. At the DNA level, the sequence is TGTGCCAGCTCACTAGGACGGGGACTCCGGGAAAAACTGTTTTTT. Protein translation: CASSLGRGLREKLFF.